This paragraph covers one TCR beta chain sequence. CDR1 MNHEY and CDR2 SVGAGI come from the germline V gene. Trimming removed 5 bases from V and 11 bases from J; junction bases left unmatched: 5. CDR3 length: 12 amino acids. The whole isolated RNA underwent reverse transcription, so sequencing captured expressed TCRB transcripts. Repertoires were generated with immunoSEQ multiplex PCR, while TCRdb's copy carries only in-frame clones and drops some. In the table there are roughly 40,000 clones, approximately 50% of which are singletons. This sample was included in a study of beta chain features in type 1 diabetes.

This sequence originates from a woman in her late teens or twenties in good health. V and J are TRBV6-5 and TRBJ2-2; 7 bases line up with TRBD1. The specimen sequenced was central memory CD4+ T cells from blood. The DNA for the CDR3 is TGTGCCAGCAGTCAGTGGACAGGCGAGCTGTTTTTT. Its translation: CASSQWTGELFF.